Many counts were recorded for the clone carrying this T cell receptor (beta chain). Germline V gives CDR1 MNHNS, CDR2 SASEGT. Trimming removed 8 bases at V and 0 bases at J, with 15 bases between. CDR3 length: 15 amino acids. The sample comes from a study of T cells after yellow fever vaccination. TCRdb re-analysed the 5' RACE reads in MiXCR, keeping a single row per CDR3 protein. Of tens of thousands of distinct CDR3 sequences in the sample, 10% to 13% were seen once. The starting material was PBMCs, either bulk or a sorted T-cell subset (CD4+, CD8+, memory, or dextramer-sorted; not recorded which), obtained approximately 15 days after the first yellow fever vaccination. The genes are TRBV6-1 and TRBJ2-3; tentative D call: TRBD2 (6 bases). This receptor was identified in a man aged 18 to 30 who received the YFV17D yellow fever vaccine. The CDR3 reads CASRLGVTSTDTQYF. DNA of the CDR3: TGTGCCAGCCGACTAGGGGTGACTAGCACAGATACGCAGTATTTT.